Sequencing of this T cell receptor (beta chain) was carried out in a study of human T cells and chemical hapten exposure. TCRdb redid the calling of the RACE reads with MiXCR, one entry per CDR3 protein. The sample includes tens of thousands of distinct CDR3 sequences, around 7% of them seen just once. Many counts were recorded for this clonotype. CDR3 length: 14 residues. The V and J ends lost 0 bases and 10 bases respectively, with 13 bases between them. Per the germline V gene, CDR1 is WSHSY and CDR2 is SAAADI. This sample's time point: pre-sensitization, week 0. Described treatment: therapeutic diphenylcyclopropenone sensitization with weekly scalp DPC.

The sequence was obtained from a woman in her 30s with alopecia areata. Some clones in this sample may be carry-over from other donors' samples. This sample comprised whole blood, obtained in connection with sensitization to the hapten diphenylcyclopropenone (DPC). This sequence joins TRBV10-2 and TRBJ1-5; D is undetermined. The CDR3 loop is CASSESGPPTPQHF. CDR3 nucleotide sequence: TGCGCCAGCAGTGAGTCTGGGCCACCGACCCCCCAGCATTTT.